The TCR beta chain described here comes from a study of T cells in Graves' hyperthyroidism and ophthalmopathy. Findings and limits, study-wide: Appearing also in blood were most of the thyroid clonotypes expanded above 0.001. Patients with ophthalmopathy were separated from those with stable hyperthyroidism by a 13 V-J model.

Amplified TCR beta CDR3 regions derived from RNA transcripts. During a first-round RT-PCR of the TCR CDR3, the HTBI primer set was used. TCRdb reanalysed the multiplex PCR reads using MiXCR and keeps one entry per CDR3 protein. The data contain around 620,000 distinct CDR3 sequences, about 14% of them singletons. A Clinical Activity Score of at least 3, a NOSPECS grade of at least 4 and a duration under 3 months were recorded in the ophthalmopathy patients. The authors obtained PBMCs from around 10 ml of fresh peripheral blood. This clonotype was seen at least ten times. Its antigen is not identified. The CDR3 has 13 residues. Germline values: CDR1 MDHEN, CDR2 SYDVKM. Trimming took off 1 base at V and 2 bases at J, with 5 bases between the two ends.

The receptor comes from a woman between 18 and 29 years old with Graves' ophthalmopathy. The genes are TRBV28 and TRBJ2-5, with a weak D call TRBD2 (5 bases). The sequencing input was blood. The CDR3 nucleotides are TGTGCCAGCAGTTTATCGGGACAAGAGACCCAGTACTTC. It codes for CASSLSGQETQYF.